Below are 23 T cell receptor beta chains sequenced from a single sample in a study of cytotoxic CD8 clonotypes in ibrutinib-treated CLL. Generated by immunoSEQ multiplex PCR, the TCRdb table keeps only in-frame clones and is missing some. Altogether some 84,000 clones are present, about 86% being singletons, with the ten largest covering under 6%. Material: PBMCs, obtained before ibrutinib treatment. The receptors come from a human donor with chronic lymphocytic leukemia.

The V gene is TRBV9, the J gene TRBJ2-7, with 8 bases that match TRBD2. The V segment lost 4 bases and the J segment 2 bases; nucleotides outside the gene matches: 8. The CDR3 spans 15 residues. CDR1 is SGDLS, CDR2 YYNGEE, per germline. The CDR3 here is CASSPGGDAPYEQYF. In DNA, the CDR3 is TGTGCCAGCAGCCCGGGAGGGGACGCGCCCTACGAGCAGTACTTC.

The chain is built from TRBV27 and TRBJ2-5; D possibly uses TRBD1 or TRBD2 (6 bases each). The CDR3 extends over 16 amino acids. The V and J ends lost 5 bases and 5 bases respectively, with 21 bases between them. Germline V lookup: CDR1 MNHEY, CDR2 SMNVEV (reference sequence). The CDR3 protein is CASSITGTIREETQYF. The DNA for the CDR3 is TGTGCCAGCAGTATCACGGGGACAATTCGGGAGGAGACCCAGTACTTC.

The V and J genes are TRBV5-5 and TRBJ1-1; TRBD1 matches 8 bases. The CDR3 has 17 amino acids. Trimming removed 4 bases from V and 1 base from J; junction bases left unmatched: 12. CDR1 is SGHKS and CDR2 is YYEKEE in the germline V gene (reference sequence). CDR3 region: CASSPRVTGARNTEAFF. The CDR3 DNA sequence: TGTGCCAGCAGCCCCAGGGTGACAGGGGCAAGGAACACTGAAGCTTTCTTT.

The chain employs TRBV28 and TRBJ1-5; perhaps TRBD1 as D (5 bases). In germline, CDR1 is MDHEN, CDR2 SYDVKM. The V end lost 7 bases, the J end lost 3 bases, and 13 bases lay between the germline ends. CDR3 length equals 14 residues. The CDR3 reads CASTMLQVNQPQHF. DNA of the CDR3: TGTGCCAGCACCATGTTACAGGTCAATCAGCCCCAGCATTTT.

Only one count was recorded for this clone. The gene calls are TRBV5-1 and TRBJ1-3; possible D gene TRBD1, 5 bases. CDR1 is SGHRS, CDR2 YFSETQ, per germline. The CDR3 spans 14 residues. V was clipped by 0 bases and J by 1 base, with 5 bases between them. CDR3 coding DNA: TGCGCCAGCAGCTTGGAGGGGTCTGGAAACACCATATATTTT. This gives the protein CASSLEGSGNTIYF.

V usage is TRBV11-3 and J usage is TRBJ1-1; no clear D gene. This CDR3 has 14 amino acids. V dropped 3 bases and J dropped 4 bases, with 12 bases sitting between them. CDR1 is SGHNT and CDR2 is YENEEA in the germline V gene. Here the CDR3 reads CASSFEGFGTEAFF. CDR3 coding DNA: TGTGCCAGCAGCTTTGAGGGTTTTGGCACTGAAGCTTTCTTT.

Written as DNA, the CDR3 is TGTGCCAGCAGCACTGGAGTTCGTTACGGGGGAACGAATGAGCAGTTCTTC. It encodes CASSTGVRYGGTNEQFF. This sequence joins TRBV9 and TRBJ2-1; perhaps TRBD2 as D (6 bases). The length of the CDR3 is 17 residues. Germline V CDR1 and CDR2: SGDLS, YYNGEE. Trimming removed 4 bases from V and 7 bases from J, with 24 bases in between.

The V and J genes are TRBV15 and TRBJ2-6; the D is unclear. Between the trimmed V and J ends, which lost 0 bases and 2 bases, there was a span of 14 bases. The CDR3 runs to 18 residues. Germline CDR1 reads LNHNV; CDR2 reads YYDKDF (reference sequence). The CDR3 here is CATSRDHLSPTGANVLTF. DNA for the CDR3: TGTGCCACCAGCAGAGATCATCTTTCACCGACTGGGGCCAACGTCCTGACTTTC.

In its sample, this clone was seen once. The chain employs TRBV19 and TRBJ2-5; the D call may be TRBD1 or TRBD2 (5 bases each). Germline loops: CDR1 LNHDA, CDR2 SQIVND (reference sequence). V was cut by 5 bases and J by 7 bases, with 26 bases left in between. The CDR3 has 17 residues. CDR3 DNA sequence: TGTGCCAGTAGTCCCCTGGGGGAGAACAAGGGACCGGGGACCCAGTACTTC. As protein: CASSPLGENKGPGTQYF.

The chain recombines TRBV2 with TRBJ1-5; the D gene is possibly TRBD1 (5 bases). The V gene lost 1 base and the J gene lost 1 base, with 5 bases spanning the gap. This CDR3 comprises 14 residues. From germline, CDR1 is SNHLY and CDR2 FYNNEI. CDR3 bases: TGTGCCAGCAGTGAAGGACAGAGCAATCAGCCCCAGCATTTT. Translated: CASSEGQSNQPQHF.

The CDR3 loop is CASSNSGSSYEQYF. The DNA of the CDR3 is TGTGCCAGCAGCAATAGCGGGAGCTCCTACGAGCAGTACTTC. The chain employs TRBV5-4 and TRBJ2-7, with TRBD2 matching over 9 bases. This CDR3 is built from 14 residues. The trim removed 4 bases at V and 0 bases at J, leaving 2 bases unmatched. The V gene's germline CDR1 is SGHNT and CDR2 YYREEE (reference sequence).

The chain uses TRBV7-8 and TRBJ1-2; possibly TRBD1 for D (5 bases). Germline values: CDR1 SGHVS, CDR2 FQNEAQ. V dropped 4 bases and J dropped 4 bases, with 16 bases sitting between them. This CDR3 is 15 amino acids long. The CDR3 nucleotides are TGTGCCAGCAGCTCGAGGGACGGAGCCCTCTATGGCTACACCTTC. It yields the protein CASSSRDGALYGYTF.

This chain links TRBV7-2 with TRBJ2-6; either TRBD1 or TRBD2 may supply D (5 bases each). The V gene lost 5 bases and the J gene lost 11 bases, with 13 bases spanning the gap. The CDR3 has 13 amino acids. CDR1 is SGHTA, CDR2 FQGNSA, per germline. CDR3: CASSPSTGHVLTF. CDR3 DNA sequence: TGTGCCAGCAGCCCGTCTACGGGACACGTCCTGACTTTC. Based on the CDR3 plus reference TRBV7-2 and TRBJ2-6, the full variable domain is GAGVSQSPSNKVTEKGKDVELRCDPISGHTALYWYRQSLGQGLEFLIYFQGNSAPDKSGLPSDRFSAERTGGSVSTLTIQRTQQEDSAVYLCASSPSTGHVLTFGAGSRLTVL.

The table lists this clone with a few counts. The gene calls are TRBV2 and TRBJ1-1; D remains unclear. CDR1 is SNHLY and CDR2 is FYNNEI in the germline V gene. V was shortened by 3 bases and J by 8 bases, with 13 bases between the two germline ends. The CDR3 consists of 13 residues. CDR3 nucleotide sequence: TGTGCCAGCAGTGAGTTACCCAGGTACGAAGCTTTCTTT. This translates into CASSELPRYEAFF.

The V and J genes are TRBV21-1 and TRBJ2-5; TRBD2, as called in the table, went unchecked against the DNA. TRBV21-1 is given as a pseudogene. This CDR3 spans 17 amino acids. The CDR3 loop is CASSKEPLRSLQETQYF. The CDR3 bases are TGTGCCAGCAGCAAAGAACCACTACGATCACTGCAAGAGACCCAGTACTTC.

This clone appeared a single time. V gene TRBV5-4 combines with J gene TRBJ1-1, with D possibly matching TRBD1 (5 bases). The CDR3 covers 15 residues. V lost 2 bases and J 0 bases, leaving 11 bases between the germline ends. The germline V gene has CDR1 SGHNT and CDR2 YYREEE (reference sequence). The CDR3 region is CASSFPTDLNTEAFF. DNA of the CDR3: TGTGCCAGCAGCTTCCCGACAGACTTGAACACTGAAGCTTTCTTT.

The chain is built from TRBV7-2 and TRBJ2-5; D uncertain. V was cut by 5 bases and J by 3 bases, with 22 bases left in between. The CDR3 contains 17 residues. Germline V gene lookup returns CDR1 SGHTA and CDR2 FQGNSA. The CDR3 here is CASSLPLVQRGEETQYF. In DNA, the CDR3 is TGTGCCAGCAGCCTACCTCTTGTGCAGCGCGGTGAAGAGACCCAGTACTTC.

The table lists this clone with a count of one. This chain connects TRBV6-1 to TRBJ1-1; weak D call: TRBD1 (6 bases). Per the germline V gene, CDR1 is MNHNS and CDR2 is SASEGT. Trimming left V 8 bases short and J 3 bases short, with 19 bases between. CDR3 length: 15 residues. The DNA of the CDR3 is TGTGCCAGCCTCCCACAGGGAAGGGGGGACACTGAAGCTTTCTTT. Its translation: CASLPQGRGDTEAFF.

Details on this clone: Different DNA sequences within this sample yield the same CDR3. The chain is built from TRBV27 and TRBJ2-7; D gene unclear. V gave up 2 bases and J gave up 3 bases, with 2 bases separating them. Germline V gives CDR1 MNHEY, CDR2 SMNVEV (reference sequence). This CDR3 has 11 residues. The CDR3 DNA sequence: TGTGCCAGCAGTTTAGGCTACGAGCAGTACTTC. Residues: CASSLGYEQYF.

V is TRBV6-1 and J is TRBJ2-7, with TRBD1 matching over 7 bases. V lost 6 bases to trimming and J lost 3 bases; unmatched junction nucleotides: 8. This CDR3 has 14 amino acids. Germline CDR1 is MNHNS and CDR2 is SASEGT. The CDR3 is CASREGALFYEQYF. Here the CDR3 DNA reads TGTGCCAGCAGAGAGGGGGCACTTTTCTACGAGCAGTACTTC.

This chain uses TRBV29-1 with TRBJ1-1; D remains unclear. The CDR3 consists of 12 residues. CDR1 and CDR2 (germline): SQVTM, ANQGSEA. Trimming took 7 bases from V and 2 from J, leaving 11 bases between them. DNA of the CDR3: TGCAGCGCTGGCCGGATTAACACTGAAGCTTTCTTT. It codes for CSAGRINTEAFF.

In this sample, this clone turned up once. The chain combines TRBV9 with TRBJ2-3; D not resolved. The CDR3 runs to 14 residues. V was cut by 0 bases and J by 2 bases, with 7 bases left in between. The germline gives CDR1 SGDLS, CDR2 YYNGEE. The CDR3 protein is CASSVATVTDTQYF. The CDR3 DNA reads TGTGCCAGCAGCGTAGCTACAGTCACAGATACGCAGTATTTT.

This clone was counted once. The V and J genes are TRBV5-1 and TRBJ1-2; D call uncertain. V was pared by 4 bases and J by 0 bases, with 7 bases between. The CDR3 loop spans 13 amino acids. Germline V CDR1 and CDR2: SGHRS, YFSETQ. CDR3: CASSLVANYGYTF. The DNA of the CDR3 is TGCGCCAGCAGCCTTGTGGCTAACTATGGCTACACCTTC.